The rows below give T cell receptor beta chains drawn from one sample of a study of cytotoxic CD8 clonotypes in ibrutinib-treated CLL. The repertoire was sequenced with immunoSEQ multiplex PCR; TCRdb's copy has only in-frame clones and lacks some. The sample yields some 70,000 clones, about two thirds seen once. The sequences come from PBMCs, collected after 12 months of ibrutinib treatment. These receptor sequences come from a human donor with chronic lymphocytic leukemia. The CDR3 runs from the conserved cysteine through the conserved F or W. Each record gives: D gene, V gene, J gene, clone size, CDR3 DNA, CDR3 protein. D genes are given only for firm matches. Size values are once, few and many counts, or a class for expanded clones, and some rows have none.

d_gene: TRBD2; v_gene: TRBV28; j_gene: TRBJ2-5; abundance: .; CDR3nt: TGTGCCAGCAGTACCCGGACTAGCGGGGGCCGGGAGACCCAGTACTTC; CDR3aa: CASSTRTSGGRETQYF
d_gene: TRBD1; v_gene: TRBV5-1; j_gene: TRBJ1-1; abundance: .; CDR3nt: TGCGCCAGCAGCCCGGGACAGGGGGCGAACACTGAAGCTTTCTTT; CDR3aa: CASSPGQGANTEAFF
d_gene: .; v_gene: TRBV15; j_gene: TRBJ1-4; abundance: .; CDR3nt: TGTGCCACCAGCCAGGGGATTAATGAAAAACTGTTTTTT; CDR3aa: CATSQGINEKLFF
d_gene: TRBD2; v_gene: TRBV9; j_gene: TRBJ2-2; abundance: once; CDR3nt: TGTGCCAGCAGCCGACTAGCGGGGAACACCGGGGAGCTGTTTTTT; CDR3aa: CASSRLAGNTGELFF
d_gene: TRBD1; v_gene: TRBV18; j_gene: TRBJ2-2; abundance: .; CDR3nt: TGTGCCAGCTCACTAGGAAAAGCCGGGACAGGGTTCACCGGGGAGCTGTTTTTT; CDR3aa: CASSLGKAGTGFTGELFF
d_gene: .; v_gene: TRBV5-1; j_gene: TRBJ1-4; abundance: .; CDR3nt: TGCGCCAGCAGACAGGGTTTGAACGAAAAACTGTTTTTT; CDR3aa: CASRQGLNEKLFF
d_gene: TRBD1; v_gene: TRBV7-2; j_gene: TRBJ2-7; abundance: .; CDR3nt: TGTGCCAGCAGCCCACAGGGACAGGGGTACGAGCAGTACTTC; CDR3aa: CASSPQGQGYEQYF
d_gene: TRBD1; v_gene: TRBV7-9; j_gene: TRBJ2-2; abundance: .; CDR3nt: TGTGCCAGCAGCATCCGACAGGGCGCCGGGGAGCTGTTTTTT; CDR3aa: CASSIRQGAGELFF
d_gene: .; v_gene: TRBV29-1; j_gene: TRBJ1-1; abundance: .; CDR3nt: TGCAGCGTTGGACTGGACAGCGTTAACACTGAAGCTTTCTTT; CDR3aa: CSVGLDSVNTEAFF
d_gene: .; v_gene: TRBV19; j_gene: TRBJ2-2; abundance: few; CDR3nt: TGTGCCAGTAGTATTCAAAGTGGGAACACCGGGGAGCTGTTTTTT; CDR3aa: CASSIQSGNTGELFF
d_gene: TRBD2; v_gene: TRBV11-2; j_gene: TRBJ2-7; abundance: .; CDR3nt: TGTGCCAGCAGCCCCCAACTAGCGGGGGCGTACCGCTCCTACGAGCAGTACTTC; CDR3aa: CASSPQLAGAYRSYEQYF
d_gene: .; v_gene: TRBV5-1; j_gene: TRBJ2-1; abundance: .; CDR3nt: TGCGCCAGCAGCTTGGAGACAGCGCTGGTCCATGAGCAGTTCTTC; CDR3aa: CASSLETALVHEQFF
d_gene: TRBD1; v_gene: TRBV7-2; j_gene: TRBJ2-2; abundance: .; CDR3nt: TGTGCCAGCAGAACAGGGGGTGGTACCGGGGAGCTGTTTTTT; CDR3aa: CASRTGGGTGELFF
d_gene: .; v_gene: TRBV5-1; j_gene: TRBJ1-4; abundance: .; CDR3nt: TGCGCCAGCAGCCCCCAGACAGGCGAAAAACTGTTTTTT; CDR3aa: CASSPQTGEKLFF
d_gene: .; v_gene: TRBV5-1; j_gene: TRBJ2-2; abundance: .; CDR3nt: TGCGCCAGCAGCCCTACCGGGAGACGTACAGGCGGGGAGCTGTTTTTT; CDR3aa: CASSPTGRRTGGELFF
d_gene: TRBD2; v_gene: TRBV4-3; j_gene: TRBJ2-1; abundance: .; CDR3nt: TGCGCCAGCAGCCAAGATATGCGGGGGGGTGGTAATGAGCAGTTCTTC; CDR3aa: CASSQDMRGGGNEQFF
d_gene: .; v_gene: TRBV4-3; j_gene: TRBJ2-5; abundance: .; CDR3nt: TGCGCCAGCAGCCAAGATACCCTAATGACCCAGTACTTC; CDR3aa: CASSQDTLMTQYF
d_gene: .; v_gene: TRBV7-3; j_gene: TRBJ2-5; abundance: .; CDR3nt: TGTGCCAGCAGCTTGGGGTCCTGGGAGACCCAGTACTTC; CDR3aa: CASSLGSWETQYF